The rows below give T cell receptor beta chains drawn from one sample of a study of blood T cell repertoires in COVID-19. The data were produced by immunoSEQ multiplex PCR, yet TCRdb's version contains in-frame clones alone and is incomplete. Here the sample spans approximately 190,000 clones, 84% being singletons. Material: peripheral blood. Receptors were obtained from a young man with active or convalescent COVID-19. Both conserved end residues are part of each CDR3. The order of the fields is D gene, V gene, J gene, clone size, CDR3 DNA, CDR3 protein. D genes are given only for firm matches. Some rows have no size entry. The others give once, few or many, or a class for an expanded clone.

NA	TRBV24-1	TRBJ1-2	NA	TGTGCCACCAGTGAGTCAGGGGACTATGGCTACACCTTC	CATSESGDYGYTF
TRBD1	TRBV9	TRBJ2-7	NA	TGTGCCAGCAGCGTATTACCAGGGGGCGACGAGCAGTACTTC	CASSVLPGGDEQYF
NA	TRBV5-1	TRBJ1-4	NA	TGCGCCAGCAGCTTGTGGGGCCCCGGACAGAGTAATGAAAAACTGTTTTTT	CASSLWGPGQSNEKLFF
TRBD2	TRBV10-3	TRBJ2-1	NA	TGTGCCATCAGTGGACTAGCGGGAAACGATGAGCAGTTCTTC	CAISGLAGNDEQFF
NA	TRBV25-1	TRBJ2-3	NA	TGTGCCAGCAGTGACGGGGTCGGCACAGATACGCAGTATTTT	CASSDGVGTDTQYF
TRBD1	TRBV6-5	TRBJ1-1	once	TGTGCCAGCAGGTGGGACAGGGCCCCCTCTGAAGCTTTCTTT	CASRWDRAPSEAFF
NA	TRBV5-5	TRBJ1-3	NA	TGTGCCAGCAGCTTGAGTATTGGCGCGACAGGTGGAAACACCATATATTTT	CASSLSIGATGGNTIYF
TRBD2	TRBV6-5	TRBJ2-5	NA	TGTGCCAGCAGTTACTTGGGGGAGGGGAGCCAGTACTTC	CASSYLGEGSQYF
NA	TRBV21-1	TRBJ1-1	NA	TGTGCCAGCCCGAACCGCGGCAGGGGGAACACTGAAGCTTTCTTT	CASPNRGRGNTEAFF
NA	TRBV2	TRBJ2-3	NA	TGTGCCAGCAGTGACCTCTTCAGGGGTGACACAGATACGCAGTATTTT	CASSDLFRGDTDTQYF
TRBD1	TRBV6-2/TRBV6-3	TRBJ1-5	NA	TGTGCCAGCAGTTCAGGACAGGGGTATCAGCCCCAGCATTTT	CASSSGQGYQPQHF
NA	TRBV6-5	TRBJ1-2	NA	TGTGCCAGCAGCACAGGGCGGTATGGCTACACCTTC	CASSTGRYGYTF
NA	TRBV24-1	TRBJ2-1	many	TGTGCCACCAGTGATTTGCTTAATTACAATGAGCAGTTCTTC	CATSDLLNYNEQFF
TRBD1	TRBV27	TRBJ1-2	once	TGTGCCAGCAGTTCCGGGACAGGAGCTTATGGCTACACCTTC	CASSSGTGAYGYTF
NA	TRBV7-9	TRBJ1-4	NA	TGTGCCGGACACGTTGCAACTAATGAAAAACTGTTTTTT	CAGHVATNEKLFF
TRBD2	TRBV5-1	TRBJ2-5	NA	TGCGCCAGCAGTAGGACTAGCGGGAGCGTGGAGACCCAGTACTTC	CASSRTSGSVETQYF
TRBD1	TRBV6-1	TRBJ1-2	NA	TGTGCCAGCAGTGAACTGACAGGGAAGCACGGCTACACCTTC	CASSELTGKHGYTF
NA	TRBV2	TRBJ1-4	NA	TGTGCCAGCAGGGCGGACAGTTTAAATGAAAAACTGTTTTTT	CASRADSLNEKLFF
NA	TRBV7-2	TRBJ2-4	NA	TGTGCCAGCAGCTTAGCGGTAGTACTAGCCAAAAACATTCAGTACTTC	CASSLAVVLAKNIQYF
TRBD2	TRBV3-1/TRBV3-2	TRBJ2-3	NA	TGTGCCAGCAGCCACGGACCGGGACTAGCGGGAGGGCCCCGGGGCACAGATACGCAGTATTTT	CASSHGPGLAGGPRGTDTQYF
TRBD2	TRBV19	TRBJ2-1	NA	TGTGCCAGTAGTACTAAAGCGGGAGGGAGGGTTTCCTACAATGAGCAGTTCTTC	CASSTKAGGRVSYNEQFF
TRBD1	TRBV5-1	TRBJ2-6	few	TGCGCCAGCAGCTTGACAGGGGCGCTCTCTGGGGCCAACGTCCTGACTTTC	CASSLTGALSGANVLTF
NA	TRBV10-3	TRBJ1-1	NA	TGTGCCACCATGAAGAGCGGGGGTGAAGCTTTCTTT	CATMKSGGEAFF
TRBD2	TRBV29-1	TRBJ2-3	few	TGCAGCGTTGCGCAACTAGCGGGGGTATGGACGCAGTATTTT	CSVAQLAGVWTQYF
TRBD1	TRBV19	TRBJ1-5	NA	TGTGCCAGCAGGACAGGGGGGGCGGGTCAGCCCCAGCATTTT	CASRTGGAGQPQHF
NA	TRBV9	TRBJ1-1	NA	TGTGCCAGCAGCCCCACCCTGACAGTTAACACTGAAGCTTTCTTT	CASSPTLTVNTEAFF
NA	TRBV6-5	TRBJ2-5	NA	TGTGCCAGCAGTTACTCGTTTACAGTCCAAGAGACCCAGTACTTC	CASSYSFTVQETQYF
NA	TRBV18	TRBJ1-5	NA	TGTGCCAGCTCACCAGATCAGGGTAATCAGCCCCAGCATTTT	CASSPDQGNQPQHF
TRBD1	TRBV7-2	TRBJ2-1	NA	TGTGCCAGCAGCGCAGACAGGGGTGAGCAGTTCTTC	CASSADRGEQFF
NA	TRBV19	TRBJ1-4	NA	TGTGCCGGCCGGCAGGGCGAAAAACTGTTTTTT	CAGRQGEKLFF
TRBD2	TRBV24-1	TRBJ2-1	once	TGTGCCACCAGTCTGAGCGGGAACTACAATGAGCAGTTCTTC	CATSLSGNYNEQFF
NA	TRBV2	TRBJ1-1	NA	TGTGCCAGCAGAGTCAGGGAAGCTAGCGCTGAAGCTTTCTTT	CASRVREASAEAFF
TRBD1	TRBV6-5	TRBJ2-7	NA	TGTGCCAGCAGATCCACAGGGGAGGAGCAGTACTTC	CASRSTGEEQYF
TRBD2	TRBV3-1/TRBV3-2	TRBJ2-1	few	TGTGCCAGCAGCCACTCCGGGACTAGTACCTACAATGAGCAGTTCTTC	CASSHSGTSTYNEQFF
TRBD1	TRBV11-2	TRBJ2-5	NA	TGTGCCAGCAGCTTACCCCCGACAGGGCAAGAGACCCAGTACTTC	CASSLPPTGQETQYF